One sample yielded the 8 T cell receptor beta chains listed below, sequenced in a study of cytomegalovirus exposure and HLA in healthy donors. Using immunoSEQ multiplex PCR, the repertoire was profiled, and TCRdb retains in-frame clones only, with some absent. The sample includes around 300,000 clones, about nine tenths seen only once; the top ten take about 1.2%. The sequenced material came from PBMCs. The origin of the receptors is a woman aged 25 to 39 in good health and CMV-seropositive.

This chain joins TRBV29-1 and TRBJ2-3; 7 bases agree with TRBD2. Germline CDR1 SQVTM, CDR2 ANQGSEA. The J segment lost 3 bases and the V segment lost 8 bases, leaving 8 bases of the junction unmatched. CDR3 length equals 13 residues. CDR3 loop: CSFGRPGTDTQYF. The CDR3 nucleotides read TGCAGCTTCGGGAGGCCCGGAACAGATACGCAGTATTTT.

The J gene is TRBJ2-3, the V gene TRBV4-3, with 12 bases identical to TRBD2. The J segment lost 3 bases and the V segment lost 0 bases, leaving 10 bases of the junction unmatched. The CDR3 loop spans 19 amino acids. Germline V lookup: CDR1 LGHNA, CDR2 YSLEER. The CDR3 nucleotides read TGCGCCAGCAGCCAAGAAGCTACTAGCGGGGGGTTAAGAACAGATACGCAGTATTTT. Its protein is CASSQEATSGGLRTDTQYF.

The chain has TRBV28 and TRBJ2-7, with D perhaps matching TRBD2 (6 bases). This CDR3 is built from 15 residues. Germline assignment: CDR1 MDHEN and CDR2 SYDVKM. V was clipped by 6 bases and J by 0 bases, with 15 bases between them. For the CDR3, the DNA is TGTGCCAGCAGGGGAGGACCTACAGGCTCCTACGAGCAGTACTTC. Its protein is CASRGGPTGSYEQYF.

This clone was detected once. CDR3 coding DNA: TGTGCCAGCAGCGCCCCGGACTTAACAGATACGCAGTATTTT. Translated: CASSAPDLTDTQYF. The chain recombines TRBV9 with TRBJ2-3, with D possibly matching TRBD2 (5 bases). CDR3 size: 14 residues. Germline loops: CDR1 SGDLS, CDR2 YYNGEE. Trimming cost V 3 bases and J 3 bases, with 11 bases left between them.

The rearrangement joins TRBV28 to TRBJ2-7; 9 bases are shared with TRBD1. V lost 6 bases and J lost 5; bases outside the gene matches: 8. The CDR3 runs 14 residues. Germline V CDR1 and CDR2: MDHEN, SYDVKM. CDR3 sequence: CASRGRDRVNEQYF. CDR3 DNA: TGTGCCAGCAGGGGCCGGGACAGGGTTAACGAGCAGTACTTC.

The chain employs TRBV5-4 and TRBJ2-5; the D gene is possibly TRBD2 (7 bases). Per the germline V gene, CDR1 is SGHNT and CDR2 is YYREEE (reference sequence). The CDR3 has 13 amino acids. V gave up 7 bases and J gave up 7 bases, with 17 bases separating them. The chain's CDR3 is CASGWRGGGTQYF. Written as DNA, the CDR3 is TGTGCCAGCGGCTGGAGGGGAGGGGGGACCCAGTACTTC.

The chain links TRBV6-6 to TRBJ2-2, with 9 bases matching TRBD2. The CDR3 is made up of 15 amino acids. The J segment lost 6 bases and the V segment lost 3 bases, leaving 5 bases of the junction unmatched. CDR1 MNHNY and CDR2 SVGAGI come from the germline V gene (reference sequence). This CDR3 reads CASSYGASGAGELFF. The CDR3 DNA reads TGTGCCAGCAGTTATGGTGCTAGCGGGGCCGGGGAGCTGTTTTTT.

The chain links TRBV15 to TRBJ2-1; unclear D gene. The CDR3 loop spans 13 amino acids. The ends were cut back, 4 bases at V and 7 bases at J, with 11 bases in the middle. Germline CDR1 is LNHNV and CDR2 is YYDKDF (reference sequence). The chain's CDR3 is CATSKPSRNEQFF. The CDR3 DNA is TGTGCCACCAGCAAGCCGTCCCGGAATGAGCAGTTCTTC.